The 30 T cell receptor beta chains listed next were all sequenced from one sample in a study of T cells in localized non-small cell lung cancer. TCRdb's copy holds only in-frame clones and misses some; the assay was immunoSEQ multiplex PCR. The repertoire holds some 24,000 clones, with approximately 84% as singletons. This material consisted of peripheral blood, taken before any cancer treatment. The receptor source for this set is a male donor at least 60 years old with stage II squamous cell lung carcinoma.

The J gene is TRBJ2-2, the V gene TRBV4-3; no definite D call. Trimming took 2 bases from V and 0 from J, leaving 1 base between them. CDR1 is LGHNA, CDR2 YSLEER, per germline. This CDR3 is 13 amino acids long. In DNA, the CDR3 is TGCGCCAGCAGCCAATCGAACACCGGGGAGCTGTTTTTT. Protein sequence: CASSQSNTGELFF.

The rearrangement joins TRBV2 to TRBJ1-5, with 7 nucleotides matching TRBD1. CDR3 length equals 15 residues. Trimming cost V 7 bases and J 3 bases; bases outside gene matches: 9. The germline CDR1 and CDR2 sequences are SNHLY and FYNNEI. Written as DNA, the CDR3 is TGTGCCAGCACCCTGACAGGGAATGACAATCAGCCCCAGCATTTT. Its translation is CASTLTGNDNQPQHF.

This clone has just one count. The V and J genes are TRBV28 and TRBJ1-2; 7 nucleotides agree with TRBD1. The CDR3 has 16 residues. Trimming took 3 bases from V and 4 from J; bases not matched to a gene: 11. Per germline, CDR1 MDHEN and CDR2 SYDVKM. The CDR3 is CASSLGQTPSGYGYTF. The CDR3 DNA reads as TGTGCCAGCAGTTTGGGACAGACGCCTTCCGGCTATGGCTACACCTTC.

The chain combines TRBV5-4 with TRBJ2-7; 10 bases are a match to TRBD1. The ends lost 4 bases at V and 4 bases at J; junction bases unmatched: 5. Germline CDR1 SGHNT, CDR2 YYREEE (reference sequence). CDR3 size: 14 residues. The CDR3 spells CASSQTGGFYEQYF. DNA of the CDR3: TGTGCCAGCAGCCAGACAGGGGGCTTTTACGAGCAGTACTTC.

This chain uses TRBV19 with TRBJ1-1, with 7 bases that match TRBD1. The CDR3 has 16 amino acids. Looked up from germline, CDR1 is LNHDA and CDR2 is SQIVND (reference sequence). With V trimmed by 6 bases and J by 0 bases, 10 bases remained unmatched. The CDR3 protein is CASSVGPGQLNTEAFF. The CDR3 DNA follows: TGTGCCAGTAGCGTTGGCCCGGGACAGCTGAACACTGAAGCTTTCTTT.

This chain uses TRBV4-3 with TRBJ2-5; D is ambiguous. Trimming cost V 1 base and J 9 bases, with 12 bases left between them. Germline assignment: CDR1 LGHNA and CDR2 YSLEER. The CDR3 consists of 13 residues. The CDR3 here is CASSQGPFAAQYF. CDR3 sequence (DNA): TGCGCCAGCAGCCAAGGACCGTTTGCGGCCCAGTACTTC.

Concerning this clone: The junction and the germline gene differ at one end; a read error may be behind it. This CDR3 reads CASSPGSSGTYENF. DNA of the CDR3: TGTGCCAGCTCACCCGGGAGTTCAGGGACATATGAAAACTTC. The V gene is TRBV18, the J gene TRBJ2-4; D is perhaps TRBD1 or TRBD2 (6 bases each). The CDR3 spans 14 residues. CDR1 is KGHSH and CDR2 is LQKENI in the germline V gene.

This clone is termed medium-sized. This sequence joins TRBV28 and TRBJ1-5; maybe TRBD1 (6 bases). Germline V gene data show CDR1 as MDHEN and CDR2 as SYDVKM. The CDR3 has 14 residues. V lost 8 bases and J 4 bases, leaving 15 bases between the germline ends. The CDR3 DNA sequence: TGTGCCAGCGATACTGGACAGAAGAATCAGCCCCAGCATTTT. This gives the protein CASDTGQKNQPQHF.

This clone was recorded once. V usage is TRBV12-5 and J usage is TRBJ2-1; the D gene is possibly TRBD1 (5 bases). Looked up from germline, CDR1 is LGHNT and CDR2 is FRNRAP. V shed 11 bases and J shed 6 bases, with 17 bases lying between them. This CDR3 spans 13 amino acids. The CDR3 region has the DNA TGTGCTTCTAAGGGGCCATCCGGCAATGAGCAGTTCTTC. Its protein is CASKGPSGNEQFF.

In its sample, this clone was seen once. The CDR3 spells CASSLAAGLNTGELFF. DNA for the CDR3: TGCGCCAGCAGCTTGGCTGCGGGATTGAACACCGGGGAGCTGTTTTTT. The chain is built from TRBV5-1 and TRBJ2-2, with D possibly matching TRBD2 (6 bases). The germline CDR1 and CDR2 sequences are SGHRS and YFSETQ. Deletions cut 0 bases from V and 1 base from J, with 10 bases between. The CDR3 runs to 16 residues.

The V gene is TRBV10-3, the J gene TRBJ2-1, with 7 nucleotides matching TRBD2. After removal of 7 bases from V and 1 base from J, the junction contained 13 bases not matched to a gene. From germline, CDR1 is ENHRY and CDR2 SYGVKD. The CDR3 totals 17 residues. The chain's CDR3 is CAITARGFGGSYNEQFF. CDR3 nucleotides: TGTGCCATCACGGCTCGCGGGTTCGGGGGGTCCTACAATGAGCAGTTCTTC.

The chain carries TRBV30 and TRBJ2-5; the D call may be TRBD1 or TRBD2 (6 bases each). The CDR3 spans 14 residues. V was shortened by 7 bases and J by 4 bases, with 19 bases between the two germline ends. Germline loops: CDR1 GTSNPN, CDR2 SVGIG (reference sequence). CDR3 region: CASSLDGGPETQYF. For the CDR3, the DNA is TGTGCCTCCTCGCTCGACGGGGGCCCAGAGACCCAGTACTTC.

This chain joins TRBV15 and TRBJ2-5, with D perhaps TRBD1 (6 bases). V lost 0 bases and J lost 1, with 12 bases in between. The CDR3 is 16 amino acids. Germline CDR1 reads LNHNV; CDR2 reads YYDKDF (reference sequence). The CDR3 nucleotides are TGTGCCACCAGCAGAGATCGGACAGCCATCCAAGAGACCCAGTACTTC. Its protein is CATSRDRTAIQETQYF.

Only one count was recorded for this clone. This sequence joins TRBV30 and TRBJ2-1, with D perhaps matching TRBD2 (5 bases). The CDR3 is 19 amino acids. Germline V CDR1 and CDR2: GTSNPN, SVGIG (reference sequence). V was pared by 1 base and J by 3 bases, with 25 bases between. CDR3 protein: CAWSGMASSVDGVYNEQFF. The CDR3 nucleotides are TGTGCCTGGAGTGGGATGGCGAGTAGCGTGGACGGCGTCTACAATGAGCAGTTCTTC.

The V and J genes are TRBV19 and TRBJ2-2; unclear D gene. This CDR3 has 14 amino acids. V dropped 9 bases and J dropped 0 bases, with 11 bases sitting between them. Looked up from germline, CDR1 is LNHDA and CDR2 is SQIVND (reference sequence). In DNA form, the CDR3 reads TGTGCCAGCGAGGCGGTCCCGAACACCGGGGAGCTGTTTTTT. Amino acid sequence: CASEAVPNTGELFF.

This chain uses TRBV6-6 with TRBJ1-2, with D possibly TRBD1 on 5 matching bases. Germline CDR1 MNHNY, CDR2 SVGAGI (reference sequence). This CDR3 is built from 15 residues. Between the trimmed V and J ends, which lost 4 bases and 8 bases, there was a span of 20 bases. The CDR3 DNA reads as TGTGCCAGCAGTTCACCTCGAAGGGGAATAGGCGGCTACACCTTC. It encodes CASSSPRRGIGGYTF.

The V call is TRBV30, the J call TRBJ2-7; 7 positions match TRBD1. CDR1 GTSNPN and CDR2 SVGIG come from the germline V gene (reference sequence). The CDR3 is 14 amino acids. V shed 0 bases, J shed 6 bases, and the junction held 8 bases outside the gene matches. The CDR3 sequence: CAWSVSGRGSEQYF. CDR3 DNA: TGTGCCTGGAGTGTATCGGGCAGGGGGAGCGAGCAGTACTTC.

CDR3 nucleotides: TGTGCCAGCAGCCCAGATGTGTCAGGGCGCAATGAGCAGTTCTTC. This sequence encodes CASSPDVSGRNEQFF. The chain recombines TRBV7-2 with TRBJ2-1, with D tentatively TRBD1 (5 bases). The germline V gene has CDR1 SGHTA and CDR2 FQGNSA. There are 15 residues in the CDR3. V lost 5 bases to trimming and J lost 6 bases, with 17 bases between them.

This clone was picked up one time. The J gene is TRBJ2-7, the V gene TRBV7-9; D is possibly TRBD1 (5 bases). This CDR3 contains 15 residues. V dropped 5 bases and J dropped 3 bases, with 17 bases sitting between them. CDR1 is SEHNR, CDR2 FQNEAQ, per germline (reference sequence). The CDR3 DNA reads TGTGCCAGCAGCAGAGATGACAGATCCCGCTACGAGCAGTACTTC. Protein sequence: CASSRDDRSRYEQYF.

This chain joins TRBV29-1 and TRBJ2-1; D gene uncertain. The CDR3 runs to 13 residues. Trimming cost V 5 bases and J 7 bases, with 15 bases left between them. Germline V gives CDR1 SQVTM, CDR2 ANQGSEA. Here the CDR3 reads CSVPPGGPNEQFF. CDR3 bases: TGCAGCGTTCCGCCGGGTGGTCCTAATGAGCAGTTCTTC.

This rearrangement joins TRBV7-6 to TRBJ2-5; D not certain. CDR1 is SGHVS and CDR2 is FNYEAQ in the germline V gene. The CDR3 is 16 residues long. V lost 1 base and J 1 base, leaving 13 bases between the germline ends. The CDR3: CASSLESGRRQETQYF. The DNA for the CDR3 is TGTGCCAGCAGCTTAGAATCAGGACGGCGCCAAGAGACCCAGTACTTC.

The rearrangement links TRBV18 to TRBJ1-4, with 10 bases fitting TRBD1. CDR1 and CDR2 from the germline V gene are KGHSH and LQKENI. The V segment lost 3 bases and the J segment 7 bases; nucleotides outside the gene matches: 2. The CDR3 consists of 14 residues. The CDR3 here is CASSPRDRGEKLFF. In nucleotides, the CDR3 is TGTGCCAGCTCACCCCGGGACAGGGGTGAAAAACTGTTTTTT.

J is TRBJ2-5 and V is TRBV7-2; D may correspond to TRBD1 or TRBD2 (5 bases each). CDR3 length: 14 amino acids. CDR1 and CDR2 (germline): SGHTA, FQGNSA. V lost 2 bases, J lost 2 bases, and 9 bases lay in between. The CDR3 is CASSLNGAQETQYF. In nucleotides, the CDR3 is TGTGCCAGCAGCTTAAACGGGGCTCAAGAGACCCAGTACTTC.

Of note for this clone: The conserved phenylalanine or tryptophan is not found at the CDR3 terminus, so this likely reflects a read error. The rearrangement joins TRBV19 to TRBJ1-1, with a weak D call TRBD1 (6 bases). Between the trimmed V and J ends, which lost 3 bases and 9 bases, there was a span of 20 bases. CDR3 length: 15 residues. The V gene's germline CDR1 is LNHDA and CDR2 SQIVND (reference sequence). CDR3 sequence (DNA): TGTGCCAGTAGTATGGCAGGGGATCAATCCAATAAAGCTTTCCTT. It encodes CASSMAGDQSNKAFL.

This clone was counted a few times. Other DNA sequences in this sample translate to the same CDR3. The J gene is TRBJ2-2, the V gene TRBV4-2; D not resolved. V was pared by 1 base and J by 5 bases, with 2 bases between. Germline V lookup: CDR1 LGHNA, CDR2 YNFKEQ. This CDR3 contains 12 residues. The CDR3 DNA reads TGTGCCAGCAGCCAAGTTACCGGGGAGCTGTTTTTT. This gives the protein CASSQVTGELFF.

The CDR3 bases are TGTGCCAGCAGCTGGACCAACACCGGGGAGCTGTTTTTT. Protein: CASSWTNTGELFF. The chain employs TRBV5-4 and TRBJ2-2; no clear D gene. The CDR3 length is 13 residues. V gave up 3 bases and J gave up 2 bases, with 5 bases separating them. Germline V gene data show CDR1 as SGHNT and CDR2 as YYREEE (reference sequence).

This chain uses TRBV6-1 with TRBJ2-3; D tentatively fits TRBD1 or TRBD2 (6 bases each). The CDR3 sequence is 13 residues long. Germline lookup yields CDR1 MNHNS and CDR2 SASEGT. Trimming took 8 bases from V and 2 from J, leaving 11 bases between them. Here the CDR3 reads CASLRGVTDTQYF. In DNA form, the CDR3 reads TGTGCCAGCCTGAGGGGGGTCACAGATACGCAGTATTTT.

This rearrangement joins TRBV14 to TRBJ2-1; TRBD2 agrees at 7 bases. V was clipped by 0 bases and J by 8 bases; unmatched bases: 10. The CDR3 covers 16 residues. CDR1 and CDR2 (germline): SGHDN, FVKESK. This CDR3 is CASSQEGAGVGDEQFF. The CDR3 DNA is TGTGCCAGCAGCCAAGAGGGCGCGGGAGTCGGAGATGAGCAGTTCTTC.

Concerning this clone itself: Germline and junction disagree at one end, which may indicate a read error. The V and J genes are TRBV28 and TRBJ2-5; 8 bases fit TRBD2. The length of the CDR3 is 14 residues. Germline V gene lookup returns CDR1 MDHEN and CDR2 SYDVKM. CDR3 sequence reads: CVSKEGGGQETQYF. CDR3 sequence (DNA): TGTGTCAGCAAGGAGGGCGGGGGGCAAGAGACCCAGTACTTC.

V gene TRBV29-1 combines with J gene TRBJ2-3, with 12 bases matching TRBD2. Germline trimming cut 7 bases from V and 3 bases from J; bases unmatched to any gene: 17. This CDR3 has 18 amino acids. CDR1 is SQVTM, CDR2 ANQGSEA, per germline. CDR3 residues: CSGLGLAGSNEGTDTQYF. CDR3 nucleotide sequence: TGCAGCGGGCTAGGACTAGCGGGATCAAATGAAGGGACAGATACGCAGTATTTT.